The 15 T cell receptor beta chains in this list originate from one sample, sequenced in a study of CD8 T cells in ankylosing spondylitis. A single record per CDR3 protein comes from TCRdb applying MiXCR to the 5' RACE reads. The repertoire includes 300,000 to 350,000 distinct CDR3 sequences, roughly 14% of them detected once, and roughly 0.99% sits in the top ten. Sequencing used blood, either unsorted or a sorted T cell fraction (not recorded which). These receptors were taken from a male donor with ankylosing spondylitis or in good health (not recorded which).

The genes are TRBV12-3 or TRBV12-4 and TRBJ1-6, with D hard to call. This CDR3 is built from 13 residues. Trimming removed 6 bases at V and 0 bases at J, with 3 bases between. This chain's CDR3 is CASSGSYNSPLHF. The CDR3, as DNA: TGTGCCAGCAGCGGCTCCTATAATTCACCCCTCCACTTT.

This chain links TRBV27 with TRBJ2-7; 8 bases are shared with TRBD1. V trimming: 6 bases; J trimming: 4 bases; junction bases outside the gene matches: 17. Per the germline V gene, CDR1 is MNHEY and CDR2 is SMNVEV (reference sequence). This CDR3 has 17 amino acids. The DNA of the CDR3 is TGTGCCAGCAGCTCCTTTACCCATCGACAGGGGAAGTACGAGCAGTACTTC. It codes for CASSSFTHRQGKYEQYF.

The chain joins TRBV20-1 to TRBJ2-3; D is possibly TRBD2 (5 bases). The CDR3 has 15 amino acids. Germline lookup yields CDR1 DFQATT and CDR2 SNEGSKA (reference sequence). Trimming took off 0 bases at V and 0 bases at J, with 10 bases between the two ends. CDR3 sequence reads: CSARDFGGSTDTQYF. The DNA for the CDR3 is TGCAGTGCTAGAGATTTTGGCGGGAGCACAGATACGCAGTATTTT.

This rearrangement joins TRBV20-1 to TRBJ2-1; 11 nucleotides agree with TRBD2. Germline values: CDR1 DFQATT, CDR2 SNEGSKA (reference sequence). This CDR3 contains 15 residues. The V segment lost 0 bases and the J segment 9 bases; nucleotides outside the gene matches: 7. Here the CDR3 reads CSAREARLAGGEQFF. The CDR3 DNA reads TGCAGTGCTAGAGAGGCCCGGCTAGCGGGGGGTGAGCAGTTCTTC.

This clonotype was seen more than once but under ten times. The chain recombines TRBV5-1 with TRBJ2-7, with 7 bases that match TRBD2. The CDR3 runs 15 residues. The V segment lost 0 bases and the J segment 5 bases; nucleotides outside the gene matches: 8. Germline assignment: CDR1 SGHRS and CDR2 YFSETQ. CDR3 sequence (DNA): TGCGCCAGCAGCTTGGTTTTGGGAGGGGACGACGAGCAGTACTTC. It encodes CASSLVLGGDDEQYF. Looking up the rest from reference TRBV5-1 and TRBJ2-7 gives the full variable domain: KAGVTQTPRYLIKTRGQQVTLSCSPISGHRSVSWYQQTPGQGLQFLFEYFSETQRNKGNFPGRFSGRQFSNSRSEMNVSTLELGDSALYLCASSLVLGGDDEQYFGPGTRLTVT.

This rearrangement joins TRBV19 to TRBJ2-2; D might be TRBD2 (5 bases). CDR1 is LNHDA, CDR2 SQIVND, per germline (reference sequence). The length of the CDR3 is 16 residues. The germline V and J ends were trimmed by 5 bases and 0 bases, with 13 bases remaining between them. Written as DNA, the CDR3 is TGTGCCAGTAGTGGGAGACGGCTCTCGAACACCGGGGAGCTGTTTTTT. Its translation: CASSGRRLSNTGELFF.

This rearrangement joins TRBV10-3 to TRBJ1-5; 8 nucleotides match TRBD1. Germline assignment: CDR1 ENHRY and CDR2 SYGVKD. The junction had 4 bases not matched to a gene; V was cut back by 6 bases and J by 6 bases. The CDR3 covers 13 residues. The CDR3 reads CAISQGASQPQHF. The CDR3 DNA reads TGTGCCATCAGCCAGGGGGCGAGTCAGCCCCAGCATTTT.

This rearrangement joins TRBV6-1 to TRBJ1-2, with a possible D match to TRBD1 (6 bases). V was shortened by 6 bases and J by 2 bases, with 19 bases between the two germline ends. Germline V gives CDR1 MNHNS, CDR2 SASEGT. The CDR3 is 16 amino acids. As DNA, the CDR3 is TGTGCCAGCAGCAGCCGCAGGGGCGGGAGAAACTATGGCTACACCTTC. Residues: CASSSRRGGRNYGYTF.

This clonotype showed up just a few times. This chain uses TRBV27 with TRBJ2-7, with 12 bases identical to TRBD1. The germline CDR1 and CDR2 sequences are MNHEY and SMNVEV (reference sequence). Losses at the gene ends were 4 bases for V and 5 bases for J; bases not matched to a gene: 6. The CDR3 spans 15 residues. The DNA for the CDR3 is TGTGCCAGCAGTTGGGGGACAGGGGGCTCAGACGAGCAGTACTTC. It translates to CASSWGTGGSDEQYF.

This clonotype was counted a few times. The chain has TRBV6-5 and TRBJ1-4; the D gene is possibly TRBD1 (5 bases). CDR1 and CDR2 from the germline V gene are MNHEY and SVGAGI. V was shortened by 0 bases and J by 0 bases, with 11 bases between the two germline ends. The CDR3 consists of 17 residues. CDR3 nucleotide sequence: TGTGCCAGCAGTTACTCGAACGGGGGGGCAACTAATGAAAAACTGTTTTTT. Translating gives CASSYSNGGATNEKLFF.

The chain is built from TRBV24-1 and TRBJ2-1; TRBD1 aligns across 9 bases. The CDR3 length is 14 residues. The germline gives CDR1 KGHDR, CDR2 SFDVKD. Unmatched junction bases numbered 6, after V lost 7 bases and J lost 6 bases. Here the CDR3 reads CATRGTGKGNEQFF. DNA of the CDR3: TGTGCCACCAGGGGGACAGGGAAGGGCAATGAGCAGTTCTTC.

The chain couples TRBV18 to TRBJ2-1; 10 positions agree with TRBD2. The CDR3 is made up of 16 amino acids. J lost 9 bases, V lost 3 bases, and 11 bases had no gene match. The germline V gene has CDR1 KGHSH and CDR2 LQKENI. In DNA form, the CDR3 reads TGTGCCAGCTCACCTCCAGCTAGCGGGGGTAGGGGTGAGCAGTTCTTC. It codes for CASSPPASGGRGEQFF.

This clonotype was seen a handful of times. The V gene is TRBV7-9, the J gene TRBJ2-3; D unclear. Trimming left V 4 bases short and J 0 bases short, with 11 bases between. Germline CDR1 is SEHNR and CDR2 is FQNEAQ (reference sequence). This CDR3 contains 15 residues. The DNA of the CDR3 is TGTGCCAGCAGCTCGGCTACCCCCAGCACAGATACGCAGTATTTT. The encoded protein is CASSSATPSTDTQYF.

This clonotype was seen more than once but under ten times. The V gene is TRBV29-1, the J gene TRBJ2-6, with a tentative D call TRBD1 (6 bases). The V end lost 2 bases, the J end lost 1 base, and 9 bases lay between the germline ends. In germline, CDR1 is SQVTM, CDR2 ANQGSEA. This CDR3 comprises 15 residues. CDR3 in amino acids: CSVEIDRSGANVLTF. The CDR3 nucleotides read TGCAGCGTTGAAATCGACAGGTCTGGGGCCAACGTCCTGACTTTC.

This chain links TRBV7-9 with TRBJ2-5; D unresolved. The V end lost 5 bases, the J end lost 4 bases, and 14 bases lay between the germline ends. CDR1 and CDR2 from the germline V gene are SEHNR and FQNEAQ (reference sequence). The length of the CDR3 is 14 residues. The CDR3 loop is CASSGNMGGETQYF. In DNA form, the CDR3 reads TGTGCCAGCAGCGGAAACATGGGCGGAGAGACCCAGTACTTC.